The T cell receptor beta chain described here comes from a study of regulatory T cells in long-lasting Graves disease (dated by TCRdb to the early 2020s). General notes on the study: Persistent Graves' disease meant more than 5 years of antithyroid drug treatment with TSH receptor autoantibodies that stayed positive. This study used TCR sequencing and RNA sequencing of peripheral blood to compare persistent Graves' disease patients against newly diagnosed Graves' disease patients. The study was registered as a clinical trial and conducted in China. A total of roughly 33 samples underwent TCR sequencing: around 13 from persistent and 20 from newly diagnosed Graves' disease patients. On average, persistent Graves' disease patients in the clinical cohort had been on antithyroid drugs for about 10.3 years. General conclusions and limits of the study: Only the TCR beta chain was sequenced and analyzed. A larger number of public clonotypes was shared among persistent patients (approximately 3,000) than among newly diagnosed patients (roughly 980). As a limitation, the authors acknowledged that the small sample size may reduce accuracy. Persistent Graves' disease patients showed lower TCR Shannon entropy and fewer highly expanded clones than newly diagnosed patients, suggesting clonal expansion. The study examined only peripheral blood because the primary lesion, thyroid tissue, could not be accessed. TRBV28, TRBJ1-2 and TRBJ2-5 were preferentially used in persistent disease, while TRBV20-1 and TRBJ2-1 were favored in newly diagnosed disease.

Notes on this clonotype: There is no known antigen for this receptor. Base qualities are missing; no much larger clone stands one base away.

Receptor libraries were prepared by multiplex PCR. TCRdb shows the sequencer as Illumina HiSeq 4000. TCR beta libraries were built with iRepertoire HTBI primers and Arm-PCR amplification of CDR3 regions. Before sequencing, the PCR products went through gel purification. The authors processed their data as follows. A total of 62 TRBV and some 15 TRBJ segments were identified across samples and were used for gene usage analysis of CDR3 amino acid clonotypes. COPE and FqMerger were used to merge the filtered high-quality paired reads into contigs. Contigs were aligned with BLAST to IMGT TRBV, TRBD and TRBJ reference genes, and CDR3 was defined per IMGT. Any clonotype with a frequency above 0.1% was classified as a highly expanded clone. Repertoire diversity was measured by Shannon entropy, and V-J evenness by the Gini coefficient. Public clonotypes were defined as clonotypes shared by more than one individual. TCRdb took the public reads, trimmed them with fastp at Q25, ran MiXCR for clone calling and kept in-frame beta chains. Each CDR3 protein appears once, grouped with its most common genes and DNA. Clone size and V and J calls follow TCRdb, not the original study. This sample lists hundreds of thousands of distinct CDR3 sequences; around 21% were detected once. In total, the top ten clones hold 7.8% of the sample.

The CDR3 covers 14 residues, taking in both the cysteine and the phenylalanine. The kept DNA is CDR3 alone, 42 bases in frame from the first base. Looking up the germline V gene yields CDR1 MNHNS and CDR2 SASEGT. V trim: 7 bases; J trim: 1 base; unmatched bases: 4. What this sample's time point label stands for: persistent/refractory GD, antithyroid drugs over 5 years with positive TRAb. RNA was extracted from PBMCs in TRIzol for both TCR sequencing and RNA sequencing. The diagnosis of Graves' disease followed American Thyroid Association guidelines. Patients were recruited from an endocrinology department in Xi'an, China. Each patient gave 7.5 to 10 milliliters of peripheral blood, collected in an EDTA anticoagulant tube. Ficoll Paque Plus density gradient separation was used to isolate PBMCs, and no additional T cell sorting was done. An Agilent 2100 Bioanalyzer and agarose gel were used to assess RNA quality, and a NanoDrop 2000 was used to measure RNA concentration.

The sample here was peripheral blood mononuclear cells (PBMCs), taken when the disease was refractory, from a patient treated with antithyroid drugs. This chain is built from TRBV6-1 and TRBJ2-1, and 7 bases in between align with TRBD2. The origin of this receptor is a female donor with Graves disease. The DNA sequence is given as TGTGCCAGCATCGCAGCGGGATCCTACAATGAGCAGTTCTTC. Translated, it reads CASIAAGSYNEQFF.